The sequence of this T cell receptor beta chain was determined in a study of CD8+ T cells in alopecia areata. It was cDNA, reverse transcribed from extracted RNA, that served as the sequencing template. Sequencing was performed with immunoSEQ multiplex PCR; in TCRdb, only in-frame clones are kept and a portion is missing. Of fewer than 250,000 clones listed, approximately 47% are singletons. Treatment given: oral pan-JAK inhibitor, 5-10 mg twice daily. Sampling of alopecia areata patients yielded lesional scalp punch biopsies as well as peripheral blood. Germline V lookup: CDR1 SGHTA, CDR2 FQGTGA. The CDR3 length is 15 residues. Between the trimmed V and J ends, which lost 6 bases and 5 bases, there was a span of 16 bases. The sample holds a few counts of this clone.

The chain uses TRBV7-3 and TRBJ2-2, with D unclear. The sample consisted of CD4+ T cells sorted from blood, taken around week 36, from a patient treated with tofacitinib. This receptor was identified in a human donor with alopecia areata. The CDR3 DNA reads as TGTGCCAGCAGACGTGGGCCAAGAGAAACCGGGGAGCTGTTTTTT. This translates into CASRRGPRETGELFF.